The source of this T cell receptor (beta chain) is a study of spatial heterogeneity in lung cancer (dated by TCRdb to between 2018 and 2020). General notes on the study: More beta-chain than alpha-chain transcripts were consistently detected, likely reflecting higher beta-chain transcript abundance. A strong correlation was found between TCR transcript counts in tumor regions and a T cell transcriptional module score from matched bulk RNA-seq. In the raw uncorrected reads, each unique combination of TCR and UMI appeared on average more than ten times. In non-small cell lung cancer, the study quantitatively compared TCR alpha and beta repertoires across several tumor regions, matched nontumor lung, and blood. TCR repertoire features were related to nonsynonymous mutation counts determined by whole-exome sequencing of tumor tissue. At surgery, some 220 tumor regions, 63 to 70 matched nontumor lung samples and more than 50 PBMC samples were TCR-sequenced for both alpha and beta chains.

The time point label, read with the paper, signifies: sample taken at primary tumor resection. Samples were obtained from approximately 76 patients with early-stage, untreated non-small cell lung cancer from the lung TRACERx cohort. Without any cell sorting, TCR sequencing was performed on whole RNA extracted either from tumor and nontumor lung tissue or from cryopreserved PBMC samples. A patient was chosen for TCR sequencing only when enough RNA was available from at least two tumor regions. A lung pathologist reviewed the tumor and adjacent nontumor lung specimens before the specimens were selected. In its sample, this clonotype was seen many times. No cognate antigen has been identified for it. Base qualities are not provided; no much larger clone lies one nucleotide away. Library prep was done by 5' RACE. For sequencing, a NextSeq 500 was employed. The TCR library protocol attached a unique molecular identifier to each TCR cDNA molecule to allow correction of PCR and sequencing errors. Per the original workflow: TCR identification, UMI-based error correction and CDR3 extraction were performed with Decombinator tools. Expanded TCRs were defined as those above a frequency of 2 per 1,000, corresponding to the top 1% of the tumor frequency distribution. Expanded tumor TCRs statistically deemed absent (corrected P<0.05) from at least one tumor region were classed as regional, and all other expanded tumor TCRs were classed as ubiquitous. Each repertoire was subsampled 100 times to 5,000 TCRs, after which Renyi diversity was computed with the R vegan package. To build CDR3 similarity networks, amino acid triplet string-kernel similarity was used, and CDR3s were connected when their pairwise similarity was above 0.82. The public reads were quality trimmed at Q25 with fastp and then assembled into clones with MiXCR by TCRdb, keeping productive beta chains. Each CDR3 protein gets just one entry, which takes the most common genes and DNA from the rows behind it. These V and J calls rely on TCRdb rather than the paper's analysis. Within this sample are 7,500 to 9,500 distinct CDR3 sequences, with more than 6% of them counted one time only. The top ten constitute 8.6% of the sample.

Results and caveats for the whole study, not just this receptor: The number of expanded intratumoral alpha and beta TCRs correlated with the tumor nonsynonymous mutation count. Confirming at a functional level the hypothesis that regional TCRs recognize regional mutations was considered to require additional single-cell paired TCR alpha and beta sequencing. Counts of ubiquitous and regional expanded TCRs were found to correlate with counts of ubiquitous and regional nonsynonymous mutations, respectively. TCR-seq coverage of tumor T cells was estimated to be only roughly 7% for alpha chains and 13% for beta chains.

Trimming at the junction amounts to 1 base on V and 1 base on J, and the germline ends lie 16 bases apart. Taken from the germline V gene, the CDR1 and CDR2 loops are SGHRS and YFSETQ. The cysteine opens and the phenylalanine closes a CDR3 of 17 amino acids. CDR3 DNA is the only sequence kept; it has 51 bases, read in frame from the first base. The receptor was derived from a male donor with early-stage non-small cell lung cancer. This chain joins TRBV5-1 to TRBJ2-3; the D segment cannot be called with confidence. The specimen was lung tumor tissue, collected at surgery. The CDR3 here reads CASSLLPQDGGTDTQYF. The DNA is as follows: TGCGCCAGCAGCTTGTTGCCCCAGGACGGAGGCACAGATACGCAGTATTTT.